This paragraph covers one T cell receptor (beta chain) sequence. Its antigen is still unknown. No quality values exist for individual bases; no much larger clone is one base distant. Trimming at the junction amounts to 1 base on V and 2 bases on J, and the germline ends lie 8 bases apart. Taken from the germline V gene, the CDR1 and CDR2 loops are SGHVS and FQNEAQ. The CDR3 measures 15 amino acids from cysteine to phenylalanine. Solely the CDR3 DNA is kept, with 45 bases framed from the first base. The entry originates in a study of PD-1 blockade in classical Hodgkin lymphoma (dated by TCRdb to 2020 to 2022). Context from the whole study: To define a peripheral blood immune signature of response to PD-1 blockade in classical Hodgkin lymphoma, the study combined TCR beta sequencing with CyTOF. Findings and caveats that apply to the study as a whole: Baseline TCR diversity was reported as lower in newly diagnosed patients than in healthy donors, and lower still in relapsed/refractory patients. Only a single clinical trial cohort was studied, and what caused the repertoire differences, possibly disease activity or prior therapy, remained undefined.

The meaning of the sample's time point label: newly diagnosed, previously untreated cHL patient sample. PBMCs from patients with newly diagnosed, previously untreated classical Hodgkin lymphoma were sequenced as a comparison group for the relapsed/refractory trial patients. Peripheral blood was collected in 8 mL Vacutainer Cell Preparation Tubes, from which PBMCs were isolated by centrifugation and then cryopreserved. Genomic DNA was extracted with the Qiagen DNeasy kit from unsorted PBMCs and from negatively selected CD4+ and CD8+ fractions. TCR beta CDR3 regions were subjected to amplification by immunoSEQ multiplex PCR with primers that anneal to V and J segments. A synthetic immune receptor repertoire was used to minimize amplification bias, and any remaining bias was removed computationally after sequencing. The paper's processing steps were these. Repertoire diversity was quantified as the Shannon entropy index using custom Python scripts. Unsorted, CD4+ and CD8+ repertoires were analyzed separately, except in combined analyses where CD4+ and CD8+ sequences were merged in silico. TCRdb re-hosts the immuneACCESS table, in-frame sequences only. Its copies lack some clones; in the studies checked, an unresolved V gene accounts for under half of them, and the cause for the rest is not known. V, J and clone size reflect that table, while D and trimming were determined from the DNA. The sample contains 25,000 to 35,000 clones, 94% of them found a single time. Of the sample, roughly 2.1% is held by the ten largest clones.

The receptor chain draws on TRBV7-8 and TRBJ2-2; TRBD1 is a weak D gene call, 5 bases matching. The specimen sequenced was peripheral blood mononuclear cells (PBMCs). This receptor was taken from a human donor with classical Hodgkin lymphoma. At the DNA level, the sequence is TGTGCCAGCAGCTTAGGCAGGGTTAACACCGGGGAGCTGTTTTTT. Its protein reads: CASSLGRVNTGELFF.